Shown below are 15 T cell receptor beta chains from a single sample sequenced in a study of cytomegalovirus exposure and HLA in healthy donors. PCR involved 60 Vbeta and 13 Jbeta primers. Libraries were prepared by immunoSEQ multiplex PCR; TCRdb keeps only in-frame clonotypes and omits some of them. The record lists 130,000 to 150,000 clones, of which the ten most abundant hold under 3.5%. Sequencing was performed on PBMCs. The receptor source for this set is a man aged 40-49 years in good health and CMV-seronegative.

V gene TRBV9 combines with J gene TRBJ2-1; 9 positions agree with TRBD2. There are 16 residues in the CDR3. Germline CDR1 is SGDLS and CDR2 is YYNGEE. The V and J ends lost 0 bases and 4 bases, in that order; junction bases with no gene match: 5. The CDR3 coding sequence is TGTGCCAGCAGCGTAGAGTCTAGCGGGGAGTACAATGAGCAGTTCTTC. Protein: CASSVESSGEYNEQFF.

Turning to this clone: A junction boundary mismatches the germline segment, possibly from a read error. The CDR3 sequence is CASSPGNAEAFF. The DNA for the CDR3 is TGCGCCAGCAGCCCAGGGAACGCTGAAGCTTTCTTT. The J gene is TRBJ1-1, the V gene TRBV5-1; possibly TRBD1 for D (5 bases). Germline lookup yields CDR1 SGHRS and CDR2 YFSETQ. This CDR3 region has 12 residues.

The V gene is TRBV10-3, the J gene TRBJ1-1; 9 nucleotides agree with TRBD1. V dropped 3 bases and J dropped 3; count of bases not matched to a gene: 14. Germline assignment: CDR1 ENHRY and CDR2 SYGVKD. The CDR3 loop spans 18 amino acids. The CDR3 DNA sequence: TGTGCCATCAGTGACCCGACAGGGGGTAATTTTCGTGACACTGAAGCTTTCTTT. It codes for CAISDPTGGNFRDTEAFF.

The genes are TRBV7-2 and TRBJ2-7, with TRBD1 matching 9 bases. The CDR3 is made up of 15 amino acids. Unmatched junction bases numbered 10, after V lost 6 bases and J lost 4 bases. From germline, CDR1 is SGHTA and CDR2 FQGNSA. This CDR3 reads CASRPTGGGWYEQYF. The CDR3 nucleotides read TGTGCCAGCAGGCCCACAGGGGGCGGATGGTACGAGCAGTACTTC.

This sequence joins TRBV6-1 and TRBJ1-4, with 11 bases aligning to TRBD1. V dropped 7 bases and J dropped 8; count of bases not matched to a gene: 6. CDR1 MNHNS and CDR2 SASEGT come from the germline V gene. The CDR3 has 14 residues. The CDR3 sequence is CASIMDRGREKLFF. CDR3 DNA sequence: TGTGCCAGCATCATGGACAGGGGGCGAGAAAAACTGTTTTTT.

V is TRBV11-2 and J is TRBJ2-1, with 16 positions matching TRBD2. J was trimmed by 4 bases and V by 5 bases; bases with no gene match: 5. The CDR3 sequence is 17 residues long. Germline CDR1 SGHAT, CDR2 FQNNGV. The CDR3 spells CASSPGTSGGGYNEQFF. CDR3 nucleotides: TGTGCCAGCAGCCCCGGGACTAGCGGGGGGGGGTACAATGAGCAGTTCTTC.

This chain connects TRBV7-8 to TRBJ1-2, with TRBD1 identical over 8 bases. The CDR3 has 14 amino acids. The V segment lost 4 bases and the J segment 5 bases; nucleotides outside the gene matches: 6. Looked up from germline, CDR1 is SGHVS and CDR2 is FQNEAQ. CDR3: CASSSRDRLYGYTF. In nucleotides, the CDR3 is TGTGCCAGCAGCTCCCGGGACAGGTTGTATGGCTACACCTTC. The full variable domain, in which reference TRBV7-8 and TRBJ1-2 provide the parts outside the CDR3, is GAGVSQSPRYKVAKRGQDVALRCDPISGHVSLFWYQQALGQGPEFLTYFQNEAQLDKSGLPSDRFFAERPEGSVSTLKIQRTQQEDSAVYLCASSSRDRLYGYTFGSGTRLTVV.

This chain links TRBV5-5 with TRBJ2-3; 8 nucleotides line up with TRBD2. CDR3 size: 15 residues. Germline loops: CDR1 SGHKS, CDR2 YYEKEE (reference sequence). Trimming at V came to 4 bases and at J to 6 bases, leaving 10 bases not matched to a gene. The CDR3 DNA reads TGTGCCAGCAGCGGGGGGACGGGGGGGCACGATACGCAGTATTTT. Translation gives CASSGGTGGHDTQYF. The variable domain in full, with the rest retrieved from reference TRBV5-5 and TRBJ2-3, is DAGVTQSPTHLIKTRGQQVTLRCSPISGHKSVSWYQQVLGQGPQFIFQYYEKEERGRGNFPDRFSARQFPNYSSELNVNALLLGDSALYLCASSGGTGGHDTQYFGPGTRLTVL.

Concerning this clone itself: Because the CDR3 is missing its conserved closing phenylalanine or tryptophan, this is likely a read error. The V call is TRBV7-6, the J call TRBJ1-1; D gene ambiguous. The DNA matches TRBJ1-6 better at its end, which makes the J call doubtful. The CDR3 is 8 residues long. Germline-derived CDR1 and CDR2 are SGHVS and FNYEAQ. This chain's CDR3 is CASRSLHP. CDR3 nucleotide sequence: TGTGCCAGCAGAAGCCTCCACCCT.

The J gene is TRBJ1-1, the V gene TRBV19, with 8 bases that match TRBD1. V was clipped by 3 bases and J by 1 base; unmatched bases: 13. This CDR3 has 18 amino acids. The germline V gene has CDR1 LNHDA and CDR2 SQIVND (reference sequence). The CDR3: CASSIRAGGPLGNTEAFF. CDR3 coding DNA: TGTGCCAGTAGTATTCGGGCAGGGGGCCCCTTGGGGAACACTGAAGCTTTCTTT. Using reference TRBV19 and TRBJ1-1 for the parts outside the CDR3, the full variable domain is DGGITQSPKYLFRKEGQNVTLSCEQNLNHDAMYWYRQDPGQGLRLIYYSQIVNDFQKGDIAEGYSVSREKKESFPLTVTSAQKNPTAFYLCASSIRAGGPLGNTEAFFGQGTRLTVV.

The J gene is TRBJ2-3, the V gene TRBV4-3, with a weak D call TRBD1 (6 bases). V dropped 0 bases and J dropped 5 bases, with 15 bases sitting between them. CDR3 size: 16 residues. In germline, CDR1 is LGHNA, CDR2 YSLEER. CDR3 sequence reads: CASSQDPAGDGDTQYF. The CDR3 DNA reads TGCGCCAGCAGCCAAGATCCCGCAGGGGACGGAGATACGCAGTATTTT.

The chain has TRBV18 and TRBJ1-2, with D possibly TRBD1 on 6 matching bases. CDR3 length equals 13 residues. The V gene's germline CDR1 is KGHSH and CDR2 LQKENI. V was clipped by 4 bases and J by 8 bases, with 14 bases between them. The CDR3 DNA reads as TGTGCCAGCTCACGGATAACAGGGTCCGGCTACACCTTC. It yields the protein CASSRITGSGYTF.

The J gene is TRBJ2-2, the V gene TRBV9; the D gene is possibly TRBD1 (6 bases). CDR1 and CDR2 from the germline V gene are SGDLS and YYNGEE. Trimming removed 4 bases from V and 6 bases from J, with 16 bases in between. This CDR3 is built from 15 residues. In nucleotides, the CDR3 is TGTGCCAGCAGCACCCACACAGGGTCGTCCGGGGAGCTGTTTTTT. It yields the protein CASSTHTGSSGELFF.

The chain has TRBV7-2 and TRBJ2-3; 11 positions match TRBD2. The CDR3 runs to 15 residues. The germline V gene encodes CDR1 SGHTA and CDR2 FQGNSA. J gave up 8 bases and V 8 bases, and 12 bases lay outside the gene matches. CDR3 nucleotides: TGTGCCAGCGTCCGACTAGCGGGGAATCCGGGTACGCAGTATTTT. The encoded protein is CASVRLAGNPGTQYF.

The rearrangement joins TRBV28 to TRBJ2-7; tentatively, D is TRBD1 (6 bases). Germline CDR1 reads MDHEN; CDR2 reads SYDVKM. This CDR3 has 12 residues. The V and J ends lost 6 bases and 5 bases respectively, with 11 bases between them. CDR3 region: CASRIQGDEQYF. The CDR3 DNA is TGTGCCAGCAGAATACAGGGAGACGAGCAGTACTTC.